This T cell receptor beta chain was sequenced during a study of CD8+CD57+ T cells in acquired aplastic anemia. At the level of the study: Mean DNA quantity obtained from sorted CD4+ and CD8+ cells was about 3.2 ug. Healthy-donor CD4+ cells averaged about 9.9 million reads.

Genomic DNA provided the template from which TCR beta VDJ and CDR3 profiles were obtained. In TCRdb, the reads were re-called with MiXCR into one record per CDR3 protein. The top ten clones hold 1.1% of a sample with some 240,000 distinct CDR3 sequences, 34% of them seen once. This CDR3 has 14 amino acids. The germline gives CDR1 KGHDR, CDR2 SFDVKD. Sequencing was done on a sample of sorted CD4+, CD8+, or CD8+CD57+ T cells (not recorded which) from PBMCs. The receptor's source is a human donor in good health, serving as a control. The gene calls are TRBV24-1 and TRBJ2-3; 11 nucleotides match TRBD2. The CDR3 spells CASPLAGGSDTQYF. In DNA, the CDR3 is TGTGCTAGTCCGTTAGCGGGGGGGTCAGATACGCAGTATTTT.